This T cell receptor (beta chain) was retrieved from a study of T cells in localized non-small cell lung cancer. General observations from the study: Peak T cell clonality was found in uninvolved adjacent lung, exceeding tumor.

Only in-frame clones appear in the TCRdb table, and some are missing; sequencing was by immunoSEQ multiplex PCR. The table has 15,000 to 20,000 clones, roughly 82% seen once. This clone was found once. Its matching antigen is unknown. The CDR3 has 14 residues. From germline, CDR1 is SGHVS and CDR2 FNYEAQ. V was trimmed by 1 base and J by 5 bases, leaving 11 bases between them. This chain joins TRBV7-6 and TRBJ2-5, with D tentatively TRBD2 (5 bases). The receptor comes from a male donor aged 60 or older with stage I lung adenocarcinoma. The sequencing here drew on peripheral blood, taken before any cancer treatment. CDR3 DNA: TGTGCCAGCAGCTTAGTCCCGGGAACGGAGACCCAGTACTTC. Translating gives CASSLVPGTETQYF.